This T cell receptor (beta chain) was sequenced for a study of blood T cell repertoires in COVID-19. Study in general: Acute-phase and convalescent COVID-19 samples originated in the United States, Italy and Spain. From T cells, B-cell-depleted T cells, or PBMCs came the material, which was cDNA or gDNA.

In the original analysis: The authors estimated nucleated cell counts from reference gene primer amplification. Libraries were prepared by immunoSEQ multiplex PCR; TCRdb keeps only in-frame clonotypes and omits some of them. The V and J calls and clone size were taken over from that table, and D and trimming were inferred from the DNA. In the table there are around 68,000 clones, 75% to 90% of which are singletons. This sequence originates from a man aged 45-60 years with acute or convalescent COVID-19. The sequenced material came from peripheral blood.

The CDR3 loop is CATSEHHPGLGTGELFF. The CDR3 bases are TGTGCCACCAGTGAACACCATCCGGGACTAGGCACCGGGGAGCTGTTTTTT. The chain couples TRBV24-1 to TRBJ2-2; 8 bases are shared with TRBD2. CDR1 KGHDR and CDR2 SFDVKD come from the germline V gene. V shed 4 bases and J 4 bases; nucleotides not matched to a gene: 10. CDR3 length: 17 residues.